Sequencing of this T cell receptor (beta chain) was carried out in a study of blood T cell repertoires in COVID-19. CDR3 length equals 15 residues. Looked up from germline, CDR1 is SGHRS and CDR2 is YFSETQ. The J segment lost 3 bases and the V segment lost 0 bases, leaving 3 bases of the junction unmatched. The assay was immunoSEQ multiplex PCR, and TCRdb's table has in-frame clones only and misses some. This table has some 120,000 clones, around 63% appearing once. The sequenced sample was peripheral blood. This chain connects TRBV5-1 to TRBJ2-5; 9 bases match TRBD2. This clonotype originated in a woman aged 70 to 79 with acute or convalescent COVID-19. The CDR3 DNA follows: TGCGCCAGCAGCTTGGCCTTAGCGGGAGAAGAGACCCAGTACTTC. Translated: CASSLALAGEETQYF.